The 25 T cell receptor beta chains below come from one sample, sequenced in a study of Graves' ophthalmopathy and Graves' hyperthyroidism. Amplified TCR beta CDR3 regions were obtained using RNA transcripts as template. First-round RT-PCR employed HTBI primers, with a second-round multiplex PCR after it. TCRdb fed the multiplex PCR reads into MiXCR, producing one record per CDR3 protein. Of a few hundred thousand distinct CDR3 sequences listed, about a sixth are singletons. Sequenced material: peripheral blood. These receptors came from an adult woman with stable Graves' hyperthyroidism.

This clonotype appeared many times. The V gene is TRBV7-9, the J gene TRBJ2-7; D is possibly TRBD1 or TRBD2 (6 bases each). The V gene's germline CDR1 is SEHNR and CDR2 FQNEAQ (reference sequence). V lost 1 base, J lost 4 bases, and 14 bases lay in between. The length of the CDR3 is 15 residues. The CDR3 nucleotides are TGTGCCAGCAGCTTAGAGGCAGGGGAGGTATACGAGCAGTACTTC. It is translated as CASSLEAGEVYEQYF.

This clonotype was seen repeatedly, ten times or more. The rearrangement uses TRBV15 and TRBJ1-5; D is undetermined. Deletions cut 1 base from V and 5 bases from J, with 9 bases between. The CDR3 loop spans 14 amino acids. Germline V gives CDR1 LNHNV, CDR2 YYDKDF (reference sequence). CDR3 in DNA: TGTGCCACCAGCAGAGTCTTGGCAGATCAGCCCCAGCATTTT. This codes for CATSRVLADQPQHF.

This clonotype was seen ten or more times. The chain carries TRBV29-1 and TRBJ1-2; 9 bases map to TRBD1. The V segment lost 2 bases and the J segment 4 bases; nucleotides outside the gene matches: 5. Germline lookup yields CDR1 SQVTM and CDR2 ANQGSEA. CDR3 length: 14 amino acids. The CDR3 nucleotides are TGCAGCGTTGAACGGGGACAGGGAGGCTATGGCTACACCTTC. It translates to CSVERGQGGYGYTF. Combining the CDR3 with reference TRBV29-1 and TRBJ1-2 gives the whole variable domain SAVISQKPSRDICQRGTSLTIQCQVDSQVTMMFWYRQQPGQSLTLIATANQGSEATYESGFVIDKFPISRPNLTFSTLTVSNMSPEDSSIYLCSVERGQGGYGYTFGSGTRLTVV.

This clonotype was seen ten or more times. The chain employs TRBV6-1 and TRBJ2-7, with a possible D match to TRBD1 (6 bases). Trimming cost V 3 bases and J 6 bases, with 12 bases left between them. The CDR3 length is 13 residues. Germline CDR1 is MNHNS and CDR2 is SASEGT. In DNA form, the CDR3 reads TGTGCCAGCAGTGATTACAGGGCCGCCGAGCAGTACTTC. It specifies CASSDYRAAEQYF.

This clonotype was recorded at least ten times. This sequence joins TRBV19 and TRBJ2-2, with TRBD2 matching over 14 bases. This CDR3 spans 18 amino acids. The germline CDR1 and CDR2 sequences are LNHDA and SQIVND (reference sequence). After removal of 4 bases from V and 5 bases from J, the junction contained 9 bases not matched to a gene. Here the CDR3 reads CASSRTGTSGRVTGELFF. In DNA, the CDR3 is TGTGCCAGTAGTAGAACCGGGACTAGCGGGAGAGTTACCGGGGAGCTGTTTTTT.

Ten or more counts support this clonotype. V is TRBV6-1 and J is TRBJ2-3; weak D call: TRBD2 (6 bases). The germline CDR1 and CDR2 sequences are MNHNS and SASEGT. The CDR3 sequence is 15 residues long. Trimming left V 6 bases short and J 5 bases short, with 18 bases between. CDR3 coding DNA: TGTGCCAGCAGACCATCTGGACGGAGGGGAGATACGCAGTATTTT. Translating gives CASRPSGRRGDTQYF.

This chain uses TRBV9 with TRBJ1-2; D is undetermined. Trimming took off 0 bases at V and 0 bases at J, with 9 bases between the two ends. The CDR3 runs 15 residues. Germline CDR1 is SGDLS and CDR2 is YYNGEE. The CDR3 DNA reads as TGTGCCAGCAGCGTAGGGGAGGGAACTAACTATGGCTACACCTTC. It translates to CASSVGEGTNYGYTF.

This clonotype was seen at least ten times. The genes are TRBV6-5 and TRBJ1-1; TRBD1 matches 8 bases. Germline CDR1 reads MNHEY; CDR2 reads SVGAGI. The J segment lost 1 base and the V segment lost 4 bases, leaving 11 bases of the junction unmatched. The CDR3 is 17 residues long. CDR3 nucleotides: TGTGCCAGCAGTTTCACTGACAGGGGAAATTGGAACACTGAAGCTTTCTTT. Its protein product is CASSFTDRGNWNTEAFF.

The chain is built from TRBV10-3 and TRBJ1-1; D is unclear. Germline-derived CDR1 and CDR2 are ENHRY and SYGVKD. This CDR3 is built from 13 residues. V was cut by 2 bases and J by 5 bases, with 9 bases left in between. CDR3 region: CAISERRRTEAFF. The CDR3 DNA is TGTGCCATCAGTGAGCGAAGAAGAACTGAAGCTTTCTTT.

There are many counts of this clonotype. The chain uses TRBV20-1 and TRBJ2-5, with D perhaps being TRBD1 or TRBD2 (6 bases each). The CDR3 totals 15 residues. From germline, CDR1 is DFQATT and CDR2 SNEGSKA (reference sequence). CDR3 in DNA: TGCAGAGCCACTAAGGGGGGAGTGGGGAAGGAGACCCAGTACTTC. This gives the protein CRATKGGVGKETQYF.

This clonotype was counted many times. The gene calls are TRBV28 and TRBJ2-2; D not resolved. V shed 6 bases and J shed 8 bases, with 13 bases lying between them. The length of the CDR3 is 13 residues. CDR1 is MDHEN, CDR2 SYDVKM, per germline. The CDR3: CASSPGPRGELFF. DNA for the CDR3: TGTGCCAGCAGCCCAGGCCCCCGTGGGGAGCTGTTTTTT.

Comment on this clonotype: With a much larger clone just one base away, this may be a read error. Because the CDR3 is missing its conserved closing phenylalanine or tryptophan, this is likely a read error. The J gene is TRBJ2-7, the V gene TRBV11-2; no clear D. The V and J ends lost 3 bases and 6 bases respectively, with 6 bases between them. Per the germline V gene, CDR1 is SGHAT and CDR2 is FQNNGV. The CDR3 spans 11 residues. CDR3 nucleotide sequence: TGTGCCAGCAGCTTGTCCCTCGAGCAGTACTAC. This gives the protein CASSLSLEQYY.

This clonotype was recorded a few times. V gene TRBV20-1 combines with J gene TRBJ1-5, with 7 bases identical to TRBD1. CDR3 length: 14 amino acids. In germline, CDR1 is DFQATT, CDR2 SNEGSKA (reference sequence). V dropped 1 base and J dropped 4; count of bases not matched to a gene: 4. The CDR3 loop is CSARVGTVNQPQHF. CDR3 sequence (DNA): TGCAGTGCTAGAGTGGGGACAGTTAATCAGCCCCAGCATTTT.

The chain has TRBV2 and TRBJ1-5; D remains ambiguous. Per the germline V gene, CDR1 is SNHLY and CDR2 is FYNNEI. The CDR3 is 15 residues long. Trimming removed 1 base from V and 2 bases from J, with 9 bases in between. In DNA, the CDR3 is TGTGCCAGCAGTGAAGGCGGGCAGGGCAATCAGCCCCAGCATTTT. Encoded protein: CASSEGGQGNQPQHF.

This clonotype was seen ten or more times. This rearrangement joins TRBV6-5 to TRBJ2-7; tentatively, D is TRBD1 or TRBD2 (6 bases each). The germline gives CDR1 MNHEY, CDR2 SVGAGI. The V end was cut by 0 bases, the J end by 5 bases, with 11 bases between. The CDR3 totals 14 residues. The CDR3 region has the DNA TGTGCCAGCAGTTACTCGAAGGGGGGAGACGAGCAGTACTTC. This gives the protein CASSYSKGGDEQYF.

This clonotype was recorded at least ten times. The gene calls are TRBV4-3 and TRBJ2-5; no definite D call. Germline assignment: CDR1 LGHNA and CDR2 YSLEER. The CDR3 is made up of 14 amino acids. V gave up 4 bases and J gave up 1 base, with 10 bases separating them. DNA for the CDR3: TGCGCCAGCAGCCCCACCTGGGCCCAAGAGACCCAGTACTTC. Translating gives CASSPTWAQETQYF.

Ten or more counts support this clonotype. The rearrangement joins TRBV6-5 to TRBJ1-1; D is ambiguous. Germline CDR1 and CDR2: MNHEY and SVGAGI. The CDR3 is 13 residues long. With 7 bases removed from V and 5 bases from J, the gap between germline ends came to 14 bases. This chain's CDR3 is CASKRAGRTEAFF. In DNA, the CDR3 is TGTGCCAGCAAGAGGGCAGGAAGGACTGAAGCTTTCTTT.

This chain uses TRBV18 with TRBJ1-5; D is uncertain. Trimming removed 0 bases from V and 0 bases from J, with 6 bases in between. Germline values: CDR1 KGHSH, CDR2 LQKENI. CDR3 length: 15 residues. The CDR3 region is CASSPPGDSNQPQHF. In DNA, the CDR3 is TGTGCCAGCTCACCACCTGGGGATAGCAATCAGCCCCAGCATTTT.

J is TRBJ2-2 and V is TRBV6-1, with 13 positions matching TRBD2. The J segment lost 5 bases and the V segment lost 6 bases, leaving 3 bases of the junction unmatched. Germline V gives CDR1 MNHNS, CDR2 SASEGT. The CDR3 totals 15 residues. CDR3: CASRGLAGYTGELFF. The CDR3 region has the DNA TGTGCCAGCAGGGGACTAGCGGGGTATACCGGGGAGCTGTTTTTT.

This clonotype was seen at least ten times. The CDR3 is CASIGMTTEAFF. CDR3 DNA: TGTGCCAGCATTGGGATGACCACTGAAGCTTTCTTT. The V gene is TRBV6-1, the J gene TRBJ1-1; no definite D call. V was shortened by 7 bases and J by 4 bases, with 10 bases between the two germline ends. This CDR3 spans 12 amino acids. Germline assignment: CDR1 MNHNS and CDR2 SASEGT.

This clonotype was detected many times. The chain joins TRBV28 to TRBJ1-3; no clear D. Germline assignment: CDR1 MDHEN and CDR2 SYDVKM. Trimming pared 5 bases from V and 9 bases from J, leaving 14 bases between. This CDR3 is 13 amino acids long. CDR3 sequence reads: CASSAGLEGTIYF. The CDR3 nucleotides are TGTGCCAGCAGTGCCGGGCTCGAAGGCACCATATATTTT.

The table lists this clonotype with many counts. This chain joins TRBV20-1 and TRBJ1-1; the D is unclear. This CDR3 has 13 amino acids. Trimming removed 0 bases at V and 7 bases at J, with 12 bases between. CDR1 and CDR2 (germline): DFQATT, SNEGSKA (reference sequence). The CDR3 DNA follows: TGCAGTGCTAGAGAAACGGGAAGGAGTGAAGCTTTCTTT. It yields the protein CSARETGRSEAFF.

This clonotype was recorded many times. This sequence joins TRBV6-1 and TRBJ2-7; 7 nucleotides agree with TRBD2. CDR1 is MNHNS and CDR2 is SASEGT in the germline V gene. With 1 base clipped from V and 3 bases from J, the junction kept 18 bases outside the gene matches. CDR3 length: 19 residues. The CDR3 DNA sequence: TGTGCCAGCAGTGAAGAGACTTCCCCGGGACTACCTTCTTTCTACGAGCAGTACTTC. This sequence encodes CASSEETSPGLPSFYEQYF.

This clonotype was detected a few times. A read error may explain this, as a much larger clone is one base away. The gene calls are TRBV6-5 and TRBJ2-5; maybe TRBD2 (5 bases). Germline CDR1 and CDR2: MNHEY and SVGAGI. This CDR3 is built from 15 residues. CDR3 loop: CASSYVGGDQETKYF. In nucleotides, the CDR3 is TGTGCCAGCAGTTACGTTGGAGGAGACCAAGAGACCAAGTACTTC.

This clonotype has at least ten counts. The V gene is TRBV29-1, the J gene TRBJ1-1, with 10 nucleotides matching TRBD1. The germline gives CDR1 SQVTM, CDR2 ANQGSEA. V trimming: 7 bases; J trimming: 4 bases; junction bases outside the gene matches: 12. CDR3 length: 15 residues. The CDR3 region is CSAEGGTGATTEAFF. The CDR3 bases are TGCAGCGCCGAAGGCGGGACAGGGGCGACCACTGAAGCTTTCTTT.